A single sample gave rise to the 8 T cell receptor beta chains below, sequenced in a study of blood T cells in healthy people across ages. Next came a second PCR, run for about 6 to 11 cycles, which used a sample-barcoded 5' primer along with a J-beta primer mix. Using its own MiXCR run on the 5' RACE reads, TCRdb lists one record per CDR3 protein. The table lists approximately 800,000 distinct CDR3 sequences, about 53% of them singletons. Input material: blood. The receptors shown here come from a man of 80 years or more in good health.

This clonotype appeared a few times. The chain carries TRBV10-3 and TRBJ2-7, with D possibly matching TRBD2 (6 bases). The V end was cut by 5 bases, the J end by 3 bases, with 20 bases between. The CDR3 sequence is 16 residues long. Germline V gives CDR1 ENHRY, CDR2 SYGVKD. In DNA form, the CDR3 reads TGTGCCATCAGTAGTGGGGCCCGGGAGTCTTACTACGAGCAGTACTTC. Translated: CAISSGARESYYEQYF.

V and J are TRBV5-1 and TRBJ1-6, with D hard to call. The CDR3 is 15 residues long. Germline loops: CDR1 SGHRS, CDR2 YFSETQ. Trimming left V 4 bases short and J 7 bases short, with 15 bases between. In DNA, the CDR3 is TGCGCCAGCAGCCCGGAAGCGGGATCGAATTCACCCCTCCACTTT. It yields the protein CASSPEAGSNSPLHF.

The CDR3 sequence: CASSPFRGRAETQFF. The CDR3 DNA reads TGTGCCAGCTCACCCTTCCGCGGGAGAGCGGAGACCCAGTTCTTC. The J gene is TRBJ2-1, the V gene TRBV18, with 7 nucleotides matching TRBD2. This CDR3 is 15 amino acids long. Germline V gene lookup returns CDR1 KGHSH and CDR2 LQKENI. Trimming cost V 3 bases and J 13 bases; bases outside gene matches: 15.

The gene calls are TRBV4-1 and TRBJ2-5; D may match TRBD1 or TRBD2 (5 bases each). There are 17 residues in the CDR3. Germline V gives CDR1 MGHRA, CDR2 YSYEKL. Trimming left V 1 base short and J 2 bases short, with 17 bases between. The CDR3 loop reads CASSQVPRGRKQETQYF. CDR3 nucleotides: TGCGCCAGCAGCCAAGTCCCCCGGGGACGGAAACAAGAGACCCAGTACTTC.

V gene TRBV3-1 combines with J gene TRBJ1-1; D gene unclear. Germline CDR1 LGHDT, CDR2 YNNKEL (reference sequence). The CDR3 runs 14 residues. Trimming took 2 bases from V and 2 from J, leaving 9 bases between them. This CDR3 reads CASSQIQTNTEAFF. CDR3 sequence (DNA): TGTGCCAGCAGCCAAATACAGACCAACACTGAAGCTTTCTTT.

The sample holds one count of this clonotype. The rearrangement joins TRBV27 to TRBJ2-7, with 8 bases matching TRBD1. V shed 3 bases, J shed 2 bases, and the junction held 9 bases outside the gene matches. Germline CDR1 and CDR2: MNHEY and SMNVEV (reference sequence). The CDR3 is made up of 16 amino acids. CDR3 sequence (DNA): TGTGCCAGCAGTTTTCAGGGGGCCACCCCTACCTACGAGCAGTACTTC. This sequence encodes CASSFQGATPTYEQYF.

The chain has TRBV12-3 or TRBV12-4 and TRBJ2-1, with 7 bases aligning to TRBD2. The J call may be faulty, since TRBJ2-7 better matches the DNA end. The CDR3 runs 17 residues. CDR3 in DNA: TGTGCCAGCAGTTTAGAGGCTAGCGGACAATCCTACAATGAGCAGTACTTC. Its protein is CASSLEASGQSYNEQYF.

The V call is TRBV27, the J call TRBJ2-3; no reliable D call. CDR3 size: 14 residues. Trimming removed 6 bases from V and 0 bases from J, with 10 bases in between. Germline CDR1 and CDR2: MNHEY and SMNVEV (reference sequence). The DNA of the CDR3 is TGTGCCAGCAGCCAATGGATTAGCACAGATACGCAGTATTTT. Translating it yields CASSQWISTDTQYF.